Detailed here is one T cell receptor beta chain. This sample is drawn from a study of response to subunit inactivated influenza vaccine. MiXCR was run by TCRdb on the RT-PCR reads, yielding one entry per CDR3 protein. The sample includes hundreds of thousands of distinct CDR3 sequences, 25% seen only once; the top ten take approximately 2%. Trimming removed 4 bases at V and 1 base at J, with 20 bases between. There are 17 residues in the CDR3. The germline gives CDR1 SGHRS, CDR2 YFSETQ. The sequence was obtained from a man between 45 and 60 years old who received an inactivated influenza vaccine. This specimen was CD4+ T cells sorted from PBMCs, taken less than 6 days after vaccination. The genes are TRBV5-1 and TRBJ2-5; tentatively, D is TRBD1 or TRBD2 (5 bases each). The CDR3: CASSPRPGIGAQETQYF. CDR3 bases: TGCGCCAGCAGCCCCCGGCCGGGAATCGGGGCCCAAGAGACCCAGTACTTC.